This TCR beta chain derives from a study of blood T cell repertoires in COVID-19 (dated by TCRdb to about 2020). With respect to the entire study: Samples covering the acute and convalescent phases of COVID-19 were provided by collaborators in the United States, Italy and Spain. Sample metadata almost always included a de-identified subject ID, COVID-19 status, age in years and sex. The samples were drawn from the first 160 participants of the ongoing ImmuneRACE study and from 1,254 subjects provided by 6 global collaborators. The prospective study material was composed of cDNA or gDNA derived from T cells, B-cell-depleted T cells, or PBMCs. The repertoires were released in a freely available public database meant as a resource for research on the immune response to SARS-CoV-2. Subjects who had been exposed to COVID-19, were actively infected with it, or had recovered from it provided the deeply sampled blood TCRbeta repertoires that made up the dataset. Where HLA class I and class II types were available, the types were taken from metadata supplied by the sample provider, not from assay-based typing.

Each collaborating institution followed its own protocols to collect whole blood in K2EDTA tubes. Collaborator samples were shipped for TCRbeta analysis as frozen whole blood, isolated PBMCs, or DNA extracted from either sample type. General study outcomes and caveats: Clinical and demographic metadata were provided uncurated, with the amount varying by source and participant.

TCRbeta CDR3 regions were amplified from genomic DNA by means of the immunoSEQ Assay, a bias-controlled multiplex PCR. The source study handled its data this way. Within the assay, amplification of reference gene primers was used to estimate how many nucleated cells each sample contained. To quantify the absolute abundance of each unique TCRbeta CDR3 rearrangement, sequence reads were collapsed and filtered. For each sample, productive Simpson clonality was calculated by taking the square root of Simpson's diversity index across productive rearrangements. Sourced from immuneACCESS, this table was stored by TCRdb with only in-frame sequences that have V and J called. A share of the clones is absent; for the studies checked, an unresolved V gene accounts for under half, and the remainder has no known explanation. The V and J calls and clone size were taken over from that table, and D and trimming were inferred from the DNA. This sample comprises around 130,000 clones, roughly 90% of them detected only once. In total, the top ten clones hold more than 2% of the sample.

CDR1 and CDR2 (SGHTA, FQGNSA) derive from the germline V gene. V loses 8 bases of germline sequence and J loses 0 bases, and the interval between the two ends is 22 bases. From its cysteine to its phenylalanine, the CDR3 spans 17 amino acids. The sequence is cut down to CDR3 DNA, 51 bases in frame from base 1. This clone was seen a single time. What this receptor recognizes is not known. No base-level quality is on record; no much larger clone is a single base apart. Material: peripheral blood. The receptor was derived from a man aged 70 or older with active COVID-19. The chain is made from TRBV7-2 and TRBJ1-2; TRBD1 is a weak D gene call, 5 bases matching. The sequence in DNA is TGTGCCAGCGCGCCCTGGGACTCCGGACTAACTAACTATGGCTACACCTTC. Translated, it reads CASAPWDSGLTNYGYTF.